The T cell receptor beta chain described here comes from a study of PD-L1 blockade in urothelial cancer. Across the whole study: Analysis of the blood was performed 3 weeks (second dose) and 6 weeks after treatment start.

The assay was immunoSEQ multiplex PCR, and TCRdb's table has in-frame clones only and misses some. The table has roughly 26,000 clones, 75% to 90% seen once. The CDR3 covers 16 residues. This chain connects TRBV21-1 to TRBJ1-1; the DNA was not compared with TRBD1, the D call given in the table. TRBV21-1 is flagged as a pseudogene. The material was PBMCs, obtained around atezolizumab (anti-PD-L1) treatment. The receptor comes from a man in his fifties or sixties with urothelial cancer. The CDR3: CASSKAWDRFSTEAFF. The CDR3, as DNA: TGTGCCAGCAGCAAAGCTTGGGACAGGTTTTCCACTGAAGCTTTCTTT.